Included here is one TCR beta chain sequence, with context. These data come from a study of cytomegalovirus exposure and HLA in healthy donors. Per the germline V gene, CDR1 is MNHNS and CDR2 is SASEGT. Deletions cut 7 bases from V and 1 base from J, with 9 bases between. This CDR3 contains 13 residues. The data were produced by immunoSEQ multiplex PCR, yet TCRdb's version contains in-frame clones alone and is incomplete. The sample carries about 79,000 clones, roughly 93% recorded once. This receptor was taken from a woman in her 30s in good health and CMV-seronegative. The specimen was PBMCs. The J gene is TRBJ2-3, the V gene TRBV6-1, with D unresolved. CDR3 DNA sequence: TGTGCCAGCACGGGTGTAGGCACAGATACGCAGTATTTT. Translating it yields CASTGVGTDTQYF.